This TCR beta chain was captured in a study of blood T cell repertoires in COVID-19. Clones were read by immunoSEQ multiplex PCR, and TCRdb kept only the in-frame ones, dropping some. The repertoire consists of around 250,000 clones, with more than 75% occurring once and the leading ten covering 1.5% to 2%. V lost 2 bases to trimming and J lost 6 bases; unmatched junction nucleotides: 4. The germline gives CDR1 SGHTA, CDR2 FQGNSA. The CDR3 extends over 15 amino acids. The specimen was PBMCs or T cells enriched from blood (not recorded which). The V call is TRBV7-2, the J call TRBJ2-2; 9 bases map to TRBD2. This clonotype originated in a woman in her fifties or sixties who had recovered from COVID-19. CDR3 nucleotides: TGTGCCAGCAGCTTATATAGCGGGAGTGCCGGGGAGCTGTTTTTT. This gives the protein CASSLYSGSAGELFF.